Presented here are 32 T cell receptor beta chains from one specimen sequenced in a study of cytomegalovirus exposure and HLA in healthy donors. The PCR used 60 Vbeta and 13 Jbeta primers. The method was immunoSEQ multiplex PCR; TCRdb's version includes in-frame clones alone and lacks a portion of them. The sample has 150,000 to 200,000 clones; roughly 80% are singletons. The sample consisted of PBMCs. The receptors here all came from a young man in good health and CMV-seronegative.

In this sample, this clone turned up a few times. The CDR3 region is CASSLAGTSGVNEQFF. Here the CDR3 DNA reads TGTGCCAGCAGTCTAGCGGGGACTAGCGGGGTTAATGAGCAGTTCTTC. The rearrangement links TRBV28 to TRBJ2-1, with 13 bases matching TRBD2. Germline lookup yields CDR1 MDHEN and CDR2 SYDVKM. CDR3 size: 16 residues. The junction had 8 bases not matched to a gene; V was cut back by 5 bases and J by 7 bases.

J is TRBJ2-3 and V is TRBV7-2; the D gene is possibly TRBD2 (5 bases). Trimming stripped 2 bases from V and 3 bases from J, with 6 bases between. The CDR3 runs 13 residues. Germline CDR1 reads SGHTA; CDR2 reads FQGNSA. CDR3: CASSLRRTDTQYF. The CDR3 region has the DNA TGTGCCAGCAGCTTAAGGAGGACAGATACGCAGTATTTT.

This clone has more than one count but fewer than ten. The CDR3 DNA reads TGCGCCAGCAGCCTCCGGACTATTGGGGTAGAGACCCAGTACTTC. Its protein is CASSLRTIGVETQYF. The rearrangement uses TRBV5-1 and TRBJ2-5; D might be TRBD2 (6 bases). Germline assignment: CDR1 SGHRS and CDR2 YFSETQ. The V gene lost 4 bases and the J gene lost 4 bases, with 17 bases spanning the gap. This CDR3 has 15 residues.

The J gene is TRBJ2-6, the V gene TRBV5-1; 12 bases fit TRBD2. J gave up 0 bases and V 4 bases, and 8 bases lay outside the gene matches. CDR1 and CDR2 from the germline V gene are SGHRS and YFSETQ. The CDR3 has 19 residues. The CDR3 DNA follows: TGCGCCAGCAGCGCCAGGACTAGCGGGGCCCGCTCTGGGGCCAACGTCCTGACTTTC. This translates into CASSARTSGARSGANVLTF.

CDR3 coding DNA: TGCGCCAGCAGCCAACGGGCAGGGATGAAGCACGAGCAGTACTTC. This encodes CASSQRAGMKHEQYF. V usage is TRBV4-3 and J usage is TRBJ2-7; TRBD1 is a possible D gene (5 bases). Trimming took off 2 bases at V and 5 bases at J, with 16 bases between the two ends. The germline V gene encodes CDR1 LGHNA and CDR2 YSLEER. This CDR3 has 15 amino acids.

The table lists this clone with a count of one. This chain joins TRBV6-5 and TRBJ1-2; D uncertain. The CDR3 covers 14 residues. Between the trimmed V and J ends, which lost 6 bases and 4 bases, there was a span of 15 bases. Germline-derived CDR1 and CDR2 are MNHEY and SVGAGI. Here the CDR3 DNA reads TGTGCCAGCAGAAACCCAACAGCTTTCTATGGCTACACCTTC. This translates into CASRNPTAFYGYTF.

The rearrangement links TRBV7-2 to TRBJ2-1; 12 positions match TRBD2. This CDR3 region has 14 residues. Germline V gene sequence: CDR1 SGHTA, CDR2 FQGNSA. V gave up 1 base and J gave up 15 bases; unmatched junction bases: 7. As DNA, the CDR3 is TGTGCCAGCAGCTTAGAATTACTAGCGGGAGGACGGTTCTTC. Its translation: CASSLELLAGGRFF. Complete variable domain (other parts from reference TRBV7-2 and TRBJ2-1): GAGVSQSPSNKVTEKGKDVELRCDPISGHTALYWYRQSLGQGLEFLIYFQGNSAPDKSGLPSDRFSAERTGGSVSTLTIQRTQQEDSAVYLCASSLELLAGGRFFGPGTRLTVL.

V is TRBV30 and J is TRBJ2-5; TRBD2 matches at 11 bases. Germline V CDR1 and CDR2: GTSNPN, SVGIG (reference sequence). This CDR3 is built from 16 residues. The trim removed 4 bases at V and 6 bases at J, leaving 13 bases unmatched. The CDR3: CAWTPPGLAGGQTQYF. CDR3 DNA sequence: TGTGCCTGGACCCCGCCCGGGCTAGCGGGGGGTCAGACCCAGTACTTC.

The chain recombines TRBV30 with TRBJ2-5; 14 bases fit TRBD2. The CDR3 spans 18 residues. The germline gives CDR1 GTSNPN, CDR2 SVGIG (reference sequence). V lost 3 bases, J lost 2 bases, and 11 bases stayed unmatched. The CDR3 loop is CAWSIGTSGGRWQETQYF. CDR3 nucleotide sequence: TGTGCCTGGAGCATAGGGACTAGCGGGGGCCGGTGGCAAGAGACCCAGTACTTC.

J is TRBJ2-1 and V is TRBV6-6; 7 bases agree with TRBD2. Germline CDR1 reads MNHNY; CDR2 reads SVGAGI (reference sequence). The CDR3 has 15 residues. Trimming took 7 bases from V and 8 from J; bases not matched to a gene: 14. For the CDR3, the DNA is TGTGCCAGCACCTACCCCGTAGGGGAGGGCGATGAGCAGTTCTTC. This codes for CASTYPVGEGDEQFF.

This clone has more than one count but fewer than ten. The chain couples TRBV7-9 to TRBJ2-7; possible D gene TRBD2, 6 bases. Germline loops: CDR1 SEHNR, CDR2 FQNEAQ (reference sequence). The ends were cut back, 3 bases at V and 7 bases at J, with 10 bases in the middle. The length of the CDR3 is 12 residues. CDR3 amino acids: CASSFTGDEQYF. CDR3 nucleotides: TGTGCCAGCAGCTTTACGGGAGATGAGCAGTACTTC.

The gene calls are TRBV27 and TRBJ1-2; D might be TRBD1 (6 bases). Germline V gene sequence: CDR1 MNHEY, CDR2 SMNVEV (reference sequence). This CDR3 spans 16 amino acids. Deletions cut 2 bases from V and 4 bases from J, with 17 bases between. This chain's CDR3 is CASSLATGRTSYGYTF. The CDR3 region has the DNA TGTGCCAGCAGTTTAGCAACAGGGAGAACGTCCTATGGCTACACCTTC.

The rearrangement joins TRBV2 to TRBJ2-7; unclear D gene. The CDR3 has 15 residues. Trimming removed 4 bases from V and 0 bases from J, with 13 bases in between. Germline V gene sequence: CDR1 SNHLY, CDR2 FYNNEI. DNA for the CDR3: TGTGCCAGCAGTGTTCGTTCAGGCTACTCCTACGAGCAGTACTTC. Its protein product is CASSVRSGYSYEQYF.

V is TRBV28 and J is TRBJ2-5, with 8 bases aligning to TRBD1. The germline CDR1 and CDR2 sequences are MDHEN and SYDVKM. CDR3 length: 17 amino acids. After removal of 5 bases from V and 5 bases from J, the junction contained 16 bases not matched to a gene. The DNA of the CDR3 is TGTGCCAGCAGTCGACCCCTCCAGGGGGCGGGTTCGGAGACCCAGTACTTC. Its protein product is CASSRPLQGAGSETQYF.

The chain uses TRBV28 and TRBJ1-1; no definite D call. CDR1 is MDHEN, CDR2 SYDVKM, per germline. The CDR3 has 14 amino acids. V lost 6 bases and J lost 5, with 16 bases in between. CDR3 DNA sequence: TGTGCCAGCAGCCCTCCCCCGGGTGATACTGAAGCTTTCTTT. It is translated as CASSPPPGDTEAFF.

This chain connects TRBV9 to TRBJ2-7, with TRBD1 as a possible D gene (6 bases). The CDR3 spans 15 residues. The V end lost 4 bases, the J end lost 6 bases, and 20 bases lay between the germline ends. Germline V lookup: CDR1 SGDLS, CDR2 YYNGEE. In nucleotides, the CDR3 is TGTGCCAGCAGCCCCCGGACAGAAGGGTTTGGCGAGCAGTACTTC. Translated: CASSPRTEGFGEQYF.

This chain uses TRBV5-1 with TRBJ2-6; 10 bases map to TRBD1. Germline V gene lookup returns CDR1 SGHRS and CDR2 YFSETQ. Unmatched junction bases numbered 6, after V lost 3 bases and J lost 0 bases. The CDR3 extends over 18 amino acids. The CDR3 region is CASSSPGQGSSGANVLTF. The CDR3 DNA sequence: TGCGCCAGCAGCTCCCCGGGACAGGGGAGCTCTGGGGCCAACGTCCTGACTTTC. The complete variable domain, with remaining parts taken from reference TRBV5-1 and TRBJ2-6, reads KAGVTQTPRYLIKTRGQQVTLSCSPISGHRSVSWYQQTPGQGLQFLFEYFSETQRNKGNFPGRFSGRQFSNSRSEMNVSTLELGDSALYLCASSSPGQGSSGANVLTFGAGSRLTVL.

This clone was seen just once. This sequence joins TRBV28 and TRBJ2-1, with TRBD2 matching over 9 bases. The CDR3 has 14 residues. Germline values: CDR1 MDHEN, CDR2 SYDVKM. The trim removed 8 bases at V and 7 bases at J, leaving 9 bases unmatched. CDR3 nucleotide sequence: TGTGCCAGCCTCACTAGCGGGTGGGGTAATGAGCAGTTCTTC. Translation gives CASLTSGWGNEQFF.

This clone was seen a handful of times. The rearrangement links TRBV21-1 to TRBJ2-1; the table's TRBD1 call for D was not verified on the DNA. TRBV21-1 is an annotated pseudogene. The CDR3 extends over 16 amino acids. CDR3 in DNA: TGTGCCAGCAGCAAAGTGACAGGTAGAAGGGTCAATGAGCAGTTCTTC. It is translated as CASSKVTGRRVNEQFF.

The chain is built from TRBV2 and TRBJ2-2, with D possibly being TRBD2 (5 bases). CDR3 length: 15 amino acids. The V end lost 6 bases, the J end lost 1 base, and 12 bases lay between the germline ends. From germline, CDR1 is SNHLY and CDR2 FYNNEI. Here the CDR3 reads CASRAREGNTGELFF. The CDR3 DNA is TGTGCCAGCAGGGCCCGGGAAGGGAACACCGGGGAGCTGTTTTTT.

The gene calls are TRBV7-9 and TRBJ2-7; no reliable D call. Germline loops: CDR1 SEHNR, CDR2 FQNEAQ (reference sequence). The CDR3 totals 13 residues. The V end was cut by 8 bases, the J end by 2 bases, with 13 bases between. CDR3 loop: CASSSTPTYEQYF. The CDR3 coding sequence is TGTGCCAGCTCCTCGACTCCGACCTACGAGCAGTACTTC.

The CDR3 sequence is CASSLEAAGNTIYF. The CDR3 coding sequence is TGTGCCAGCAGCTTGGAGGCCGCTGGAAACACCATATATTTT. V is TRBV7-8 and J is TRBJ1-3; D uncertain. Per germline, CDR1 SGHVS and CDR2 FQNEAQ. This CDR3 contains 14 residues. V was trimmed by 3 bases and J by 2 bases, leaving 8 bases between them.

The chain uses TRBV7-9 and TRBJ2-5, with 7 bases aligning to TRBD2. V lost 3 bases and J lost 5; bases outside the gene matches: 9. The CDR3 is made up of 15 amino acids. The germline V gene has CDR1 SEHNR and CDR2 FQNEAQ (reference sequence). In DNA form, the CDR3 reads TGTGCCAGCAGCTTGGCCAGCGGGGACCGTGAGACCCAGTACTTC. Protein sequence: CASSLASGDRETQYF. Variable domain in full (rest from reference TRBV7-9 and TRBJ2-5): DTGVSQNPRHKITKRGQNVTFRCDPISEHNRLYWYRQTLGQGPEFLTYFQNEAQLEKSRLLSDRFSAERPKGSFSTLEIQRTEQGDSAMYLCASSLASGDRETQYFGPGTRLLVL.

This chain links TRBV25-1 with TRBJ1-1; D is undetermined. Germline lookup yields CDR1 MGHDK and CDR2 SYGVNS. The V end was cut by 1 base, the J end by 8 bases, with 14 bases between. The CDR3 totals 14 residues. The CDR3 DNA reads as TGTGCCAGCAGTGAATCGGGTTTGGATCGGGAAGCTTTCTTT. It specifies CASSESGLDREAFF. Supplemented by reference TRBV25-1 and TRBJ1-1, the full variable domain reads EADIYQTPRYLVIGTGKKITLECSQTMGHDKMYWYQQDPGMELHLIHYSYGVNSTEKGDLSSESTVSRIRTEHFPLTLESARPSHTSQYLCASSESGLDREAFFGQGTRLTVV.

This sequence joins TRBV7-6 and TRBJ2-7; 11 positions match TRBD1. This CDR3 contains 15 residues. V shed 4 bases, J shed 4 bases, and the junction held 6 bases outside the gene matches. Germline CDR1 reads SGHVS; CDR2 reads FNYEAQ. CDR3 region: CASSSGTGGPYEQYF. The CDR3 DNA is TGTGCCAGCAGCTCCGGGACAGGGGGTCCATACGAGCAGTACTTC.

This clone was recorded a few times. The V and J genes are TRBV5-4 and TRBJ2-6; D gene unclear. Trimming stripped 2 bases from V and 3 bases from J, with 6 bases between. In germline, CDR1 is SGHNT, CDR2 YYREEE (reference sequence). This CDR3 region has 14 residues. CDR3 region: CASSLNRGANVLTF. The CDR3, as DNA: TGTGCCAGCAGCTTAAATCGTGGGGCCAACGTCCTGACTTTC. Using reference TRBV5-4 and TRBJ2-6 for the parts outside the CDR3, the full variable domain is ETGVTQSPTHLIKTRGQQVTLRCSSQSGHNTVSWYQQALGQGPQFIFQYYREEENGRGNFPPRFSGLQFPNYSSELNVNALELDDSALYLCASSLNRGANVLTFGAGSRLTVL.

This chain joins TRBV30 and TRBJ2-5; TRBD2 agrees at 9 bases. The germline V gene has CDR1 GTSNPN and CDR2 SVGIG (reference sequence). With V trimmed by 2 bases and J by 7 bases, 11 bases remained unmatched. The CDR3 spans 15 residues. The chain's CDR3 is CAWSRSIAGVMTQYF. The DNA of the CDR3 is TGTGCCTGGAGTCGGTCAATAGCGGGGGTGATGACCCAGTACTTC.

The chain couples TRBV18 to TRBJ2-1; D may be TRBD2 (5 bases). Trimming removed 2 bases from V and 8 bases from J, with 19 bases in between. The CDR3 is 16 residues long. Per the germline V gene, CDR1 is KGHSH and CDR2 is LQKENI. CDR3 DNA: TGTGCCAGCTCACCAAGAACGACGGGAACACGGGATGAGCAGTTCTTC. It is translated as CASSPRTTGTRDEQFF.

The sample holds a few counts of this clone. Compared with germline, one end of the junction differs, possibly owing to a read error. This chain connects TRBV7-7 to TRBJ2-5; 7 bases fit TRBD1. The CDR3 length is 16 residues. Germline loops: CDR1 SSHAT, CDR2 FNYEAQ (reference sequence). In DNA form, the CDR3 reads TGTGCTAGCAGCTTAGAAACAGGGGCCGAGGGAGAGACCCAGTACTTC. Residues: CASSLETGAEGETQYF.

The CDR3 coding sequence is TGTGCCAGCAGCCTAGGGGGCTACCCGGAGGGCACTGAAGCTTTCTTT. Amino acid sequence: CASSLGGYPEGTEAFF. This chain connects TRBV7-9 to TRBJ1-1; TRBD1 matches 7 bases. The CDR3 is 16 amino acids. V dropped 5 bases and J dropped 4; count of bases not matched to a gene: 13. The germline V gene encodes CDR1 SEHNR and CDR2 FQNEAQ (reference sequence).

The chain carries TRBV4-3 and TRBJ2-3; weak D call: TRBD1 (6 bases). This CDR3 comprises 16 residues. CDR1 is LGHNA, CDR2 YSLEER, per germline. The ends were cut back, 0 bases at V and 4 bases at J, with 14 bases in the middle. The CDR3 loop is CASSQDLGRGADTQYF. In DNA form, the CDR3 reads TGCGCCAGCAGCCAAGACCTGGGCAGGGGTGCAGATACGCAGTATTTT.

V and J are TRBV4-3 and TRBJ2-3; the D gene is possibly TRBD1 (5 bases). This CDR3 has 14 residues. Trimming left V 1 base short and J 4 bases short, with 9 bases between. Germline-derived CDR1 and CDR2 are LGHNA and YSLEER. CDR3 bases: TGCGCCAGCAGCCAAGTAGCAGGGCCAGATACGCAGTATTTT. Its protein is CASSQVAGPDTQYF.